Sequencing of this T cell receptor (beta chain) was carried out in a study of T-cell reconstitution after alpha-beta-depleted transplantation in children. Study conclusions and caveats: At the one-year point after transplant, T-cell counts and TCRbeta diversity were found to come mostly from T cells that had been newly produced.

Only a few counts were recorded for this clonotype. The target antigen is unknown. TCRbeta library preparation incorporated unique molecular identifiers. A single record per CDR3 protein comes from TCRdb applying MiXCR to the PCR reads. Of around 100,000 distinct CDR3 sequences detected, around 7% appear once; the ten largest clones hold approximately 16%. The CDR3 runs to 14 residues. V lost 3 bases, J lost 3 bases, and 12 bases lay in between. This chain uses TRBV12-3 or TRBV12-4 with TRBJ2-7; weak D call: TRBD1 (5 bases). The input for sequencing was PBMCs, taken before TCRalphabeta/CD19-depleted stem cell transplant. The sequence was collected from a boy younger than 10 with acute lymphoblastic leukemia, due to receive a stem cell transplant. This CDR3 reads CASSLSDRNYEQYF. CDR3 nucleotide sequence: TGTGCCAGCAGTTTGAGCGACAGAAACTACGAGCAGTACTTC.